This TCR beta chain was profiled in a study of Ad26.COV2.S vaccination and SARS-CoV-2 variants. The method was immunoSEQ multiplex PCR; TCRdb's version includes in-frame clones alone and lacks a portion of them. The table records 440,000 or so clones, about 89% of them present only once. This clone appeared a single time. The antigen is not known. Germline lookup yields CDR1 SGDLS and CDR2 YYNGEE. This CDR3 is 15 amino acids long. The J segment lost 5 bases and the V segment lost 4 bases, leaving 7 bases of the junction unmatched. Study-level results: Overall T cell responses may have been underestimated by the analyses of TCR breadth and depth. Vaccinees and placebo recipients showed similar non-spike TCR breadth. Substantial breadth was reported for post-vaccination spike-specific CD8+ and CD4+ T cells.

The sample's treatment: some 20 received Ad26.COV2.S at low or high dose, single or two shots; 5 received placebo; per-sample allocation not given. Sampling was performed 63 days after the first vaccine or placebo injection. Whoever gave the sample was an adult aged 18-55 years in Boston. The chain carries TRBV9 and TRBJ1-3; 9 nucleotides align to TRBD1. The source material was peripheral blood, sampled in a trial of Ad26.COV2.S vaccine versus placebo. This clonotype was sampled from a person between 18 and 60 years old who received the Ad26.COV2.S COVID-19 vaccine or a placebo. The CDR3 region has the DNA TGTGCCAGCAGCTCCCGGGACAGGGATCGAAACACCATATATTTT. Its protein is CASSSRDRDRNTIYF.